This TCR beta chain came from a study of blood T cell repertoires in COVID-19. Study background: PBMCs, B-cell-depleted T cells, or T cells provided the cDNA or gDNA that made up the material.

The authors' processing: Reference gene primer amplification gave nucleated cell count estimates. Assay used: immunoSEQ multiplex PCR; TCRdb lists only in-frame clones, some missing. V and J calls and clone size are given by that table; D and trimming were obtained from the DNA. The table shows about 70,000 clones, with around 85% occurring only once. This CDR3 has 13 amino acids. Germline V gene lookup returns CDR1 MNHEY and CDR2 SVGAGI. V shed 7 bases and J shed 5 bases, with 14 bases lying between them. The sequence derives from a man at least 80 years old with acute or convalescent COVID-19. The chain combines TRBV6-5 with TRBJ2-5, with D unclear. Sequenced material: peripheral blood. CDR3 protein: CASTFTGVETQYF. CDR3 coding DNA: TGTGCCAGCACCTTTACCGGAGTGGAGACCCAGTACTTC.